A selection of T cell receptor beta chains follows, all from one sample in a study of control samples from healthy donors and cancer patients. Clones were read by immunoSEQ multiplex PCR, and TCRdb kept only the in-frame ones, dropping some. There are 150,000 to 200,000 clones in the sample; 75% to 95% occur only once, and roughly 2% lies in the top ten. The source material was blood. Every receptor here comes from a woman between 40 and 50 years old in good health. Both conserved end residues are part of each CDR3. Not all rows give a size; the values are once, few, many and, for expanded clones, a class.

V	size	J	CDR3
TRBV5-1	-	TRBJ2-3	CASSLPSSSGGTDTQYF
TRBV7-7	-	TRBJ2-7	CASSPRFGAEQYF
TRBV9	-	TRBJ1-2	CASSDSRGRRYGYTF
TRBV10-1	-	TRBJ2-3	CASSSGTVVDTQYF
TRBV11-2	-	TRBJ2-7	CASSLGGSGPYEQYF
TRBV6-6	-	TRBJ2-3	CASSYWLAGGEDTQYF
TRBV6-4	-	TRBJ1-1	CASSPNSMGTEAFF
TRBV29-1	once	TRBJ2-6	CSASTGFSGANVLTF
TRBV7-9	-	TRBJ1-6	CASQRGEYNSPLHF
TRBV5-1	-	TRBJ2-5	CASSPGLAEETQYF
TRBV18	-	TRBJ2-2	CASSPSAGGTGELFF
TRBV12-3/TRBV12-4	-	TRBJ2-5	CASTGGAQETQYF
TRBV7-9	-	TRBJ1-1	CASSPRENTEAFF
TRBV7-2	-	TRBJ2-3	CASSPQRGDSTDTQYF
TRBV5-4	few	TRBJ1-4	CASSSFGRTNEKLFF
TRBV11-2	-	TRBJ2-7	CASSLMESYEQYF
TRBV3-1/TRBV3-2	-	TRBJ2-2	CASSQSMASGPSSGELFF
TRBV5-1	-	TRBJ2-7	CASSWQGILDEQYF
TRBV5-6	once	TRBJ1-2	CASSSNGALRGYTF
TRBV10-3	-	TRBJ1-1	CAISELDRGGPEAFF
TRBV27	-	TRBJ1-4	CASSVDRLGNEKLFF
TRBV6-5	-	TRBJ2-1	CASRLGWNNEQFF
TRBV29-1	once	TRBJ2-3	CSTEGLAGHTDTQYF
TRBV29-1	-	TRBJ1-1	CSVEDRPHTGVLF
TRBV5-1	once	TRBJ2-7	CASSKGQGTNEQYF
TRBV19	-	TRBJ1-1	CASSENQGTEAFF
TRBV9	-	TRBJ2-7	CASSPGGGQTPYEQYF
TRBV4-1	-	TRBJ2-5	CASSWDPAVETQYF
TRBV2	-	TRBJ2-1	CASSEYWGLREFF
TRBV4-1	-	TRBJ1-5	CASSPLGQLSNQPQHF
TRBV5-5	-	TRBJ2-7	CASSLSGGSAYEQYF
TRBV7-2	-	TRBJ2-7	CASSPVGGGGNEQYF
TRBV7-9	-	TRBJ1-5	CASSASTGNQPQHF
TRBV10-3	-	TRBJ2-7	CAISDSGGGDEQYF
TRBV2	-	TRBJ1-2	CASTLELVFYGYTF
TRBV19	-	TRBJ1-2	CASSQTSGAAGYTF
TRBV29-1	-	TRBJ2-1	CSVSTSGPQGEQFF
TRBV7-8	-	TRBJ2-1	CASSLWHRTSGIKGLNEQFF
TRBV5-4	-	TRBJ2-2	CASSLGSGENSGELFF
TRBV19	-	TRBJ1-1	CASSTQGANAEAFF
TRBV5-8	-	TRBJ2-5	CASSLGGAGGRETQYF
TRBV15	-	TRBJ1-4	CATSRIGTTNEKLFF
TRBV6-2/TRBV6-3	-	TRBJ2-2	CASSYFITGELFF
TRBV5-4	-	TRBJ1-2	CASSRGDRGPLGGYTF
TRBV7-9	-	TRBJ2-7	CASSANSLVSGEQYF
TRBV12-3/TRBV12-4	-	TRBJ1-2	CASSLDTWGYTF
TRBV20-1	-	TRBJ1-5	CSASGQGAHQPQHF
TRBV7-9	-	TRBJ2-5	CASSYGDRDGTQYF
TRBV19	-	TRBJ1-4	CASSFGRAQDEKLFF
TRBV5-5	-	TRBJ2-3	CASSSGATDTQYF
TRBV5-8	-	TRBJ2-3	CASSTRGTSGVTDTQYF
TRBV11-2	-	TRBJ1-1	CASSSDRDRGRTEAFF
TRBV5-1	-	TRBJ2-2	CASSFGGLELGELFF
TRBV18	once	TRBJ1-3	CASSPTRVNSGNTIYF
TRBV10-1	-	TRBJ1-2	CASSESSDPRGYTF
TRBV20-1	-	TRBJ1-4	CSASPRTGARGRKLFF
TRBV27	-	TRBJ1-1	CASSTNRGRAEAFF
TRBV28	-	TRBJ1-6	CASSLHGQFPPLHF